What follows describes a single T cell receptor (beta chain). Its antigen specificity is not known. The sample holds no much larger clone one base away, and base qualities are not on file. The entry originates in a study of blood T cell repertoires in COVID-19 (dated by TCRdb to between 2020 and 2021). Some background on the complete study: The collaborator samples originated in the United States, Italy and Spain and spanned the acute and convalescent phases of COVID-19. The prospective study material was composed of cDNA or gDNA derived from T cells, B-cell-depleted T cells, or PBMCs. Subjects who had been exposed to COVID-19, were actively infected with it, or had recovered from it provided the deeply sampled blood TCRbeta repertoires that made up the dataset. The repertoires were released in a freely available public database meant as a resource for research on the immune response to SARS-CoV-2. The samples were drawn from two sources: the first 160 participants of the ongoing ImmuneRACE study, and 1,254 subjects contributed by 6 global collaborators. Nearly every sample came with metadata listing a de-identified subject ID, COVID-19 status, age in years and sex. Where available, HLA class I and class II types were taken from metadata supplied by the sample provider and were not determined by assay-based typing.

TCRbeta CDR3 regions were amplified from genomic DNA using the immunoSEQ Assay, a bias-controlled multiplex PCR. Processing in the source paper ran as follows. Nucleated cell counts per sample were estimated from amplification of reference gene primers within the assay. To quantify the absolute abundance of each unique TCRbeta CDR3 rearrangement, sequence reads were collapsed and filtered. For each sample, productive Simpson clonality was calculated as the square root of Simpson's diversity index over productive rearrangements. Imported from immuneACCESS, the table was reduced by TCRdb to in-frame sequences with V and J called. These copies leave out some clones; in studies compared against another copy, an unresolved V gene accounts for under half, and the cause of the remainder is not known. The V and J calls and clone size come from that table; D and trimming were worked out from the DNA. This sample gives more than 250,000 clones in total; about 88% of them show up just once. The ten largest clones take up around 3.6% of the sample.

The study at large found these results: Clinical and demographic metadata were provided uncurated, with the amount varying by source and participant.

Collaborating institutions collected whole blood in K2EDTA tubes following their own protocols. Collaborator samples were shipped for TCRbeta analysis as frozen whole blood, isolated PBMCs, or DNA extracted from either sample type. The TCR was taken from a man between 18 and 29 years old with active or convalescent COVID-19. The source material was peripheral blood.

For the CDR3, the sequence is CASSPRDNTDTQYF. In nucleotides, the sequence is TGTGCCAGCAGCCCACGGGACAACACAGATACGCAGTATTTT. The sequence is built from TRBV5-4 and TRBJ2-3; 6 matching bases give a weak D call of TRBD1. The CDR3 measures 14 amino acids from cysteine to phenylalanine. Of all the DNA, just the CDR3 is kept, 42 bases in frame from base 1. CDR1 and CDR2 are read off the germline V gene (reference sequence) as SGHNT and YYREEE. Between the V and J ends, shortened by 4 bases and 2 bases respectively, the junction contains 11 bases.